This is a list of T cell receptor beta chains from one sample in a study of shared clonotypes between healthy human individuals. Some clones are missing from TCRdb's copy, which holds only in-frame ones; the method was immunoSEQ multiplex PCR. The repertoire has 2 million to 3 million clones, 93% of them found once; the top ten carry more than 0.35%. The sequenced sample was naive CD4+ T cells from PBMCs. Source of these receptors: a man between 18 and 29 years old in good health. Some clones in this sample may be carry-over from other donors' samples. The conserved cysteine and the conserved F or W are not part of the CDR3 here.

V	J	CDR3
TRBV5-4	TRBJ2-7	ASSLSNLNYEQY
TRBV28	-	ASKTVPYEQY
TRBV7-3	TRBJ1-1	ASSLAGGYEAF
TRBV19	TRBJ2-2	ASSNWAAPNTGELF
TRBV28	TRBJ1-1	ASSRQSLGPNTEAF
TRBV18	TRBJ2-5	ASSGWAGQQETQY
TRBV5-1	TRBJ1-2	ASSLRPNYGYT
TRBV10-3	TRBJ2-7	AISGGGPLPYEQY
TRBV7-9	TRBJ2-3	ASSFPGVTDTQY
TRBV5-1	TRBJ2-7	ASTLGPPRGEQY
TRBV28	TRBJ1-2	ASSLLRGQGGYT
TRBV4-1	TRBJ1-5	ASRGDGNQPQH
TRBV5-4	TRBJ2-7	ASSWAGINEQY
TRBV4-1	TRBJ2-1	ASSFDSDTYNEQF
TRBV11-2	TRBJ2-7	ASSSDSSYEQY
TRBV5-4	TRBJ2-4	ASSWDRGNIQY
TRBV7-8	TRBJ2-7	ASSLRTAPTEQY
TRBV6-5	TRBJ1-2	ASSYSSGRGGYGYT
TRBV6-5	TRBJ1-1	ASSTGTATEAF
TRBV18	TRBJ1-1	ASSPPGHVNTEAF
TRBV9	TRBJ2-1	ASSLNPKVEQF
TRBV5-6	TRBJ2-1	ASTFLGGYSYNEQF
TRBV2	TRBJ1-5	ASSDSYQPQH
TRBV6-5	TRBJ2-5	ASLGETQY
TRBV6-1	TRBJ1-3	ASSAEASSGNTIY
TRBV6-1	TRBJ2-5	ASSAHLETQY
TRBV28	TRBJ1-3	ASSSAQSSGNTIY
TRBV2	TRBJ1-2	ASSADRGALHYGYT
TRBV15	TRBJ2-4	ATSGLRDRAKNIQY
TRBV25-1	TRBJ2-5	ASSEPNLGHLETQY
TRBV11-2	TRBJ2-7	ASSSTGPGEQY
TRBV9	TRBJ2-2	ASSVAPSGNTGELF
TRBV18	TRBJ1-3	ASSPPVLLTGNTIY
TRBV7-2	TRBJ2-5	ASSRRLGGQETQY
TRBV19	TRBJ2-1	ASSLGITNNEQF
TRBV28	TRBJ2-5	ASRASGRASETQY
TRBV18	TRBJ2-7	ASSPTGQGDYEQY
TRBV5-1	TRBJ1-5	ASSPGPTGGGVGPQH
TRBV7-2	TRBJ1-2	ASSPSGGVGYT
TRBV9	TRBJ1-1	ASTQGGQNTEAF
TRBV7-2	TRBJ2-7	ASSLARGEYEQY
TRBV15	TRBJ2-5	ATSFGQSTQETQY
TRBV5-1	TRBJ1-2	ASSLGNSGVYGYT
TRBV4-1	TRBJ1-4	ASSQEGRTNEKLF
TRBV28	TRBJ1-5	ASSLSGGLQINQPQH
TRBV5-1	TRBJ2-2	ASSQGLAGGPNGELF
TRBV6-5	TRBJ1-1	ASSYLQGYTEAF
TRBV7-2	TRBJ2-3	ASSLRGGASTDTQY
TRBV30	TRBJ2-1	AWSAPDLSRGRSYNEQF
TRBV28	TRBJ2-1	ASTLRLTYNEQF
TRBV5-1	TRBJ1-5	ASSPGVYSNQPQH
TRBV7-9	TRBJ1-1	ASSSQGSTEAF
TRBV18	TRBJ2-7	ASSPWDLKGYEQY
TRBV11-2	TRBJ2-7	ASSFRARWQGAADEQY
TRBV6-1	TRBJ2-7	ASSDILAGGSYEQY
TRBV11-2	TRBJ2-2	ASTALLARRTGELF
TRBV27	TRBJ2-2	ASRGRAIGELF
TRBV4-3	TRBJ2-3	ASSQGLLSGSRDTQY
TRBV5-1	TRBJ1-1	ASSFTGLNTEAF